The present entry profiles one T cell receptor beta chain with its context. This record belongs to a study of blood T cell repertoires in COVID-19. Turning to the study itself: Samples came from the United States, Italy and Spain, spanning acute and convalescent COVID-19. The cDNA or gDNA used as material had been derived from T cells, B-cell-depleted T cells, or PBMCs.

Grouping used clinical history reported by participants in a survey and questionnaire. Study processing details: Amplification of reference gene primers provided the estimated nucleated cell counts. Clones were read by immunoSEQ multiplex PCR, and TCRdb kept only the in-frame ones, dropping some. V and J calls plus clone size are reproduced from that table; the DNA served to infer D and trimming. The table records about 220,000 clones, about 87% of them present only once. Trimming stripped 0 bases from V and 1 base from J, with 12 bases between. The CDR3 extends over 16 amino acids. The germline V gene encodes CDR1 LGHNA and CDR2 YSLEER.

The sample was PBMCs or T cells enriched from blood (not recorded which). This chain uses TRBV4-3 with TRBJ1-1, with D possibly matching TRBD1 (5 bases). The TCR sequence derives from a woman in her twenties or thirties who had recovered from COVID-19. In DNA form, the CDR3 reads TGCGCCAGCAGCCAAGAGGCAGGGCTTACGAACACTGAAGCTTTCTTT. Translation gives CASSQEAGLTNTEAFF.